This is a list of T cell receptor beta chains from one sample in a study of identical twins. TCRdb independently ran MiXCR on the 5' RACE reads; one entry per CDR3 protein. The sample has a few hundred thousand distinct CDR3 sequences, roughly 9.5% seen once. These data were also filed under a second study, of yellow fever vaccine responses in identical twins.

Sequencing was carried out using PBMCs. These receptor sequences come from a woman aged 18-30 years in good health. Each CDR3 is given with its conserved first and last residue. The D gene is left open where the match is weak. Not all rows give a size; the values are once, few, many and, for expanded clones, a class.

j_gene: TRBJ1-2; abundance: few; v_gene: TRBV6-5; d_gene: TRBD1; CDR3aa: CASSYPGQQYGYTF; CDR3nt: TGTGCCAGCAGTTACCCGGGACAGCAATATGGCTACACCTTC
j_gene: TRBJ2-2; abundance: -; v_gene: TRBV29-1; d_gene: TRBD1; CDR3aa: CSPRTGEEGTGELFF; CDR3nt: TGCAGCCCACGGACAGGGGAGGAAGGCACCGGGGAGCTGTTTTTT
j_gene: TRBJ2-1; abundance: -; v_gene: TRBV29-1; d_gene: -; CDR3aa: CSVVGVMVGSYNEQFF; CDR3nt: TGCAGCGTTGTAGGGGTTATGGTAGGCTCCTACAATGAGCAGTTCTTC
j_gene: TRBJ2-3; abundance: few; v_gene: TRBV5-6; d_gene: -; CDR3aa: CASSQTGPHTDTQYF; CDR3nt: TGTGCCAGCAGCCAGACCGGGCCCCACACAGATACGCAGTATTTT
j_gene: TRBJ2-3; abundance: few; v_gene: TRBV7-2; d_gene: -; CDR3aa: CASSLGQLAKTDTQYF; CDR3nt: TGTGCCAGCAGCTTAGGCCAACTAGCTAAGACAGATACGCAGTATTTT
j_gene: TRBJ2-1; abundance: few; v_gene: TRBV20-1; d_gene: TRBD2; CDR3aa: CSARDGLAKSSYNEQFF; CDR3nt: TGCAGTGCTAGAGACGGACTAGCGAAGAGCTCCTACAATGAGCAGTTCTTC
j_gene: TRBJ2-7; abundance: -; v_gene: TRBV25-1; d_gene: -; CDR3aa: CASTKGPPGGEQYF; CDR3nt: TGTGCCAGCACCAAAGGGCCACCCGGGGGCGAGCAGTACTTC
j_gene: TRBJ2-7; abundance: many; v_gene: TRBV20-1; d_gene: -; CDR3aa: CSAVTTLSYEQYF; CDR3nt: TGCAGTGCTGTTACTACCCTCTCCTACGAGCAGTACTTC
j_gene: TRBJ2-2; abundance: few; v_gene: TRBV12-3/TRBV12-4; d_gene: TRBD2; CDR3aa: CASSLFHRGLAGGSNTGELFF; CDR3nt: TGTGCCAGCAGTTTGTTTCACAGAGGACTAGCGGGAGGGAGCAACACCGGGGAGCTGTTTTTT
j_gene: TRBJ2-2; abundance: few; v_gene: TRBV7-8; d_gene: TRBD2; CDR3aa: CASSYKTSGRVLSTGELFF; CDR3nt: TGTGCCAGCAGCTATAAGACTAGCGGGAGGGTTTTGAGCACCGGGGAGCTGTTTTTT
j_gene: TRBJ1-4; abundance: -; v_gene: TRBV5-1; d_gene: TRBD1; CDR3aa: CASSTGTGIEKLFF; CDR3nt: TGCGCCAGCAGTACCGGGACAGGGATCGAAAAACTGTTTTTT
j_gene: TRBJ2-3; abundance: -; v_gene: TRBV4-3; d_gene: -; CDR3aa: CASSPLGQGITDTQYF; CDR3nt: TGCGCCAGCAGCCCCCTTGGGCAGGGGATCACAGATACGCAGTATTTT
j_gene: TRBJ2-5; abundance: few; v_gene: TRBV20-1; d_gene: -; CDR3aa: CSATDLETQYF; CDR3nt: TGCAGTGCTACCGATTTGGAGACCCAGTACTTC
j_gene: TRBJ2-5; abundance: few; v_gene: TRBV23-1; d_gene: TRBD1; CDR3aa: CASSQLQGAGETQYF; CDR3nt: TGCGCCAGCAGTCAACTTCAGGGGGCAGGAGAGACCCAGTACTTC
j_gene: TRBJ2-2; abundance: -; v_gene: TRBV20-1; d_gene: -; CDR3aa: CCARDVTRVNTGELFF; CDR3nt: TGCTGTGCTAGAGATGTCACACGAGTGAACACCGGGGAGCTGTTTTTT
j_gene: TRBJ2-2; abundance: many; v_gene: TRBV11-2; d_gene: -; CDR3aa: CASSLWGGELFF; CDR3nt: TGTGCCAGCAGCCTGTGGGGGGGGGAGCTGTTTTTT
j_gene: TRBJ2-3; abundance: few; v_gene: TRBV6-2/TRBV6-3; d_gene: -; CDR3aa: CATRFLGGITDTQYF; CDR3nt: TGTGCCACCCGCTTTCTCGGCGGGATCACAGATACGCAGTATTTT
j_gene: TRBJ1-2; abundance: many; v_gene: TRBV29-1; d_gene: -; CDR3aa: CSVDDSGGNYGYTF; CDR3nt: TGCAGCGTTGATGACTCAGGCGGTAACTATGGCTACACCTTC